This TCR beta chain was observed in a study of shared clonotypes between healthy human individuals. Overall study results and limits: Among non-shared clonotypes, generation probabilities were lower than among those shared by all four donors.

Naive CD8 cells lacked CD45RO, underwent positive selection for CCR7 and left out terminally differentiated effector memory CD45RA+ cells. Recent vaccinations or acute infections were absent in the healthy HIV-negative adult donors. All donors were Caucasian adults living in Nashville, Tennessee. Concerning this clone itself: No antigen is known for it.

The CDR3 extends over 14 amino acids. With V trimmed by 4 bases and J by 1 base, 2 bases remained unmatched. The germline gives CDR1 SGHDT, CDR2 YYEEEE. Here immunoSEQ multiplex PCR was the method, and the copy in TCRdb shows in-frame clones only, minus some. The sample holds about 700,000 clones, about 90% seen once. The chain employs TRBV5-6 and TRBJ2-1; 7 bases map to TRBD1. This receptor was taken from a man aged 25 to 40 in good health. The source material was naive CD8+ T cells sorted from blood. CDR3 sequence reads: CASSPGGSYNEQFF. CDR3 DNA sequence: TGTGCCAGCAGCCCAGGGGGATCCTACAATGAGCAGTTCTTC.